The source of this TCR beta chain is a study of T cells in Graves' hyperthyroidism and ophthalmopathy. Overall study: Blood was drawn when the patient was first diagnosed and still untreated.

V lost 8 bases, J lost 1 base, and 9 bases stayed unmatched. Per the germline V gene, CDR1 is MDHEN and CDR2 is SYDVKM. The CDR3 loop spans 16 amino acids. Amplification of TCR beta CDR3 regions was performed using RNA transcripts as template. Primed by the HTBI set, a first-round RT-PCR was run on the TCR CDR3. TCRdb re-analysed the multiplex PCR reads in MiXCR, keeping a single row per CDR3 protein. Here the sample spans 300,000 to 500,000 distinct CDR3 sequences, over 11% being singletons. This clonotype was observed many times. Fresh peripheral blood, 7.5 to 10 ml of it, supplied the PBMCs. The source of this sequence is a man in his fifties with Graves' ophthalmopathy. V usage is TRBV28 and J usage is TRBJ2-4; TRBD1 aligns across 9 bases. The sequenced sample was blood. CDR3 amino acids: CASDEQGASAKNIQYF. DNA of the CDR3: TGTGCCAGCGACGAACAGGGGGCAAGTGCCAAAAACATTCAGTACTTC.